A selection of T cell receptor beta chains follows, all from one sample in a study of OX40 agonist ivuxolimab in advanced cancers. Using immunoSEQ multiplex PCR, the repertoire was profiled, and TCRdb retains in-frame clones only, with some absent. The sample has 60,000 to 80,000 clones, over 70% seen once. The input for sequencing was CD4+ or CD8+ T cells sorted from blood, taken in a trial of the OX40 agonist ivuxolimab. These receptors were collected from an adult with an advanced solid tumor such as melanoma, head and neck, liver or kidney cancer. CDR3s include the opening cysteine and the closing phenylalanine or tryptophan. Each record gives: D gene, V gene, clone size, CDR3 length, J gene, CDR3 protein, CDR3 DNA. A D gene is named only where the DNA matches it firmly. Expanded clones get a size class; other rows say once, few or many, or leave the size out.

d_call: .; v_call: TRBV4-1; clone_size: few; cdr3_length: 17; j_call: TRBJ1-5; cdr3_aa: CASSQEGSIYSNQPQHF; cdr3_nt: TGCGCCAGCAGCCAAGAAGGATCAATCTATAGCAATCAGCCCCAGCATTTT
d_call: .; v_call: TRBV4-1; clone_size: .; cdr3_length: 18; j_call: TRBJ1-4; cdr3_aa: CASSQDLDRKRGNEKLFF; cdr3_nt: TGCGCCAGCAGCCAAGACCTCGACAGAAAGAGGGGTAATGAAAAACTGTTTTTT
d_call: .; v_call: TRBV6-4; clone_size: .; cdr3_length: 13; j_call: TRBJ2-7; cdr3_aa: CASNRLVGGEQYF; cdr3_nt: TGTGCCAGCAATAGGCTAGTTGGGGGCGAGCAGTACTTC
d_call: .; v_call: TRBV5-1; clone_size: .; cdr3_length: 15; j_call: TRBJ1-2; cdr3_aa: CASSGVGLPMEGYTF; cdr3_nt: TGCGCCAGCAGTGGGGTGGGTCTTCCAATGGAGGGCTACACCTTC
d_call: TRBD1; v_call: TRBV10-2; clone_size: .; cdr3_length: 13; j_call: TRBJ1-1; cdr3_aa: CASSGQGNTEAFF; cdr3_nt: TGCGCCAGCAGCGGACAGGGGAACACTGAAGCTTTCTTT
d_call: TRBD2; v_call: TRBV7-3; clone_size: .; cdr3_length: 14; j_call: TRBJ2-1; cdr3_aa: CASSSPGGDNEQFF; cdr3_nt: TGTGCCAGCAGCTCCCCCGGGGGGGACAATGAGCAGTTCTTC
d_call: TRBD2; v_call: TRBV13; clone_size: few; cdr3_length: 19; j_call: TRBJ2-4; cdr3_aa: CASSFRTSGGATAKNIQYF; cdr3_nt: TGTGCCAGCAGCTTTCGGACTAGCGGGGGGGCTACGGCCAAAAACATTCAGTACTTC
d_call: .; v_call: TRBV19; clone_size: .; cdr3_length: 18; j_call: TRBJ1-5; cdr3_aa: CASSITHSLGGLNQPQHF; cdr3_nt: TGTGCCAGTAGTATCACCCACAGCCTCGGAGGCCTCAATCAGCCCCAGCATTTT
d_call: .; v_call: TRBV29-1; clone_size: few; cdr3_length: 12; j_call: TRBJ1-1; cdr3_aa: CSASGMNTEAFF; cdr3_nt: TGCAGCGCCTCAGGGATGAACACTGAAGCTTTCTTT
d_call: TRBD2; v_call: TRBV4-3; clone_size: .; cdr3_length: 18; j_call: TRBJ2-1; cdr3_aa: CASSQEPPSGSSYNEQFF; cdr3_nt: TGCGCCAGCAGCCAAGAACCTCCTAGCGGGAGCTCCTACAATGAGCAGTTCTTC
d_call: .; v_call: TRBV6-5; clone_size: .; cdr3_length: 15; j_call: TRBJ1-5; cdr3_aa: CASSYSFLGNQPQHF; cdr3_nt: TGTGCCAGCAGTTACTCCTTCCTTGGCAATCAGCCCCAGCATTTT
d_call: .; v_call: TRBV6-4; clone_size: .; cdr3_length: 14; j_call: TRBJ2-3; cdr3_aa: CASSDPKISGAQYF; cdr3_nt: TGTGCCAGCAGTGACCCGAAGATTTCAGGGGCGCAGTATTTT
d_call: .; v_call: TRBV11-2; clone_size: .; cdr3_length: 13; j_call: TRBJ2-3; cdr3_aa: CASSLVRNLGQYF; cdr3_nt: TGTGCCAGCAGCTTGGTCCGCAATCTGGGCCAGTATTTT
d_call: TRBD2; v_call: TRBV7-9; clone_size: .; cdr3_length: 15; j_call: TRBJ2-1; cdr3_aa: CASSLGLAAYNEQFF; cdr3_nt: TGTGCCAGCAGCTTAGGGCTAGCGGCCTACAATGAGCAGTTCTTC
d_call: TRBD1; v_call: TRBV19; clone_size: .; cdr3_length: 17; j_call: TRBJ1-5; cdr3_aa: CASSSLKGGYSNQPQHF; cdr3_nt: TGTGCCAGTAGTTCCTTGAAAGGGGGCTATAGCAATCAGCCCCAGCATTTT
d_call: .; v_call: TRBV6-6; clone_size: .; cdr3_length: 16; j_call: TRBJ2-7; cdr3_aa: CASSHRTGTNSYEQYF; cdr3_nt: TGTGCCAGCAGTCACCGGACCGGGACAAATTCCTACGAGCAGTACTTC
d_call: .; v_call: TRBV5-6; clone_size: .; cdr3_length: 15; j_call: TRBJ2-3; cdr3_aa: CASSLWGSSTDTQYF; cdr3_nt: TGTGCCAGCAGCTTGTGGGGAAGTAGCACAGATACGCAGTATTTT
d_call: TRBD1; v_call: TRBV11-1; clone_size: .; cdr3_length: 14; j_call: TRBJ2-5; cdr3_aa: CASSVGTAQETQYF; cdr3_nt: TGTGCCAGCAGCGTGGGGACAGCACAAGAGACCCAGTACTTC
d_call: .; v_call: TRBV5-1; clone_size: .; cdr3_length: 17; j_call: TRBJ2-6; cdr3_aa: CASSLASVGSGANVLTF; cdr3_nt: TGCGCCAGCAGCTTGGCATCGGTGGGGTCTGGGGCCAACGTCCTGACTTTC
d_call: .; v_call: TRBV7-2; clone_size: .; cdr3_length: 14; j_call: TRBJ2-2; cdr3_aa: CASSSRLNTGELFF; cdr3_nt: TGTGCCAGCAGCTCCAGACTGAACACCGGGGAGCTGTTTTTT
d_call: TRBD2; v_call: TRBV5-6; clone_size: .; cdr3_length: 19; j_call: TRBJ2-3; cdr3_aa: CASTPTSGWRKINTDTQYF; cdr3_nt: TGTGCCAGCACACCTACTAGCGGATGGAGAAAGATAAATACAGATACGCAGTATTTT
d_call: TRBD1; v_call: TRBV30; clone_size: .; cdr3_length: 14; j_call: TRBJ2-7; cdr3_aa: CAWSVWTGLYEQYF; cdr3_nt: TGTGCCTGGAGTGTCTGGACAGGGCTCTACGAGCAGTACTTC
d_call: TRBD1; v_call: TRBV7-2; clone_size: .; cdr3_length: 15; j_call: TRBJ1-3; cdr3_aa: CASSLTGDSGNTIYF; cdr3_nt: TGTGCCAGCAGCCTGACAGGGGACTCTGGAAACACCATATATTTT
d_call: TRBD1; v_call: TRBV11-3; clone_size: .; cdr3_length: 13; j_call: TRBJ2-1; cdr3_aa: CASNQQGTDEQFF; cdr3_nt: TGTGCCAGCAATCAACAGGGGACGGATGAGCAGTTCTTC
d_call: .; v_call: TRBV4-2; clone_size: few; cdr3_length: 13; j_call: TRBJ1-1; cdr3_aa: CASSPQEDTEAFF; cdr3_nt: TGTGCCAGCAGCCCCCAGGAGGACACTGAAGCTTTCTTT
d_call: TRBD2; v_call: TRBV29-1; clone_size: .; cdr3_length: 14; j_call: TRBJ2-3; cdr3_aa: CGGGAGGSTDTQYF; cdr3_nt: TGCGGCGGAGGGGCGGGAGGTAGCACAGATACGCAGTATTTT
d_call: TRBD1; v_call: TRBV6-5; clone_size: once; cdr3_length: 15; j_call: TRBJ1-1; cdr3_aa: CASSYLGTANTEAFF; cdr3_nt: TGTGCCAGCAGTTACCTCGGGACAGCTAACACTGAAGCTTTCTTT
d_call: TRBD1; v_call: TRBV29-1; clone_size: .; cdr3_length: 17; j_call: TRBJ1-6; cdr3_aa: CSVGGQGGNSYNSPLHF; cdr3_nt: TGCAGCGTTGGGGGACAGGGGGGGAACTCCTATAATTCACCCCTCCACTTT
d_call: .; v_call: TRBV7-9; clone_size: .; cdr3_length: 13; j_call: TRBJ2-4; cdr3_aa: CASTPGGGRIQYF; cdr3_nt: TGTGCCAGCACTCCGGGTGGGGGACGGATTCAGTACTTC
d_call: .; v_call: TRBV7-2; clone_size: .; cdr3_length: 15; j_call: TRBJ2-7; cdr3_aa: CASRGPRDIPYEQYF; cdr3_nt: TGTGCCAGCAGAGGGCCCCGGGACATTCCCTACGAGCAGTACTTC
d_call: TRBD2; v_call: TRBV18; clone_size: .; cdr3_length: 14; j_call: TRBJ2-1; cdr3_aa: CASSPASGNNEQFF; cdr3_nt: TGTGCCAGCTCACCAGCTAGCGGGAACAATGAGCAGTTCTTC
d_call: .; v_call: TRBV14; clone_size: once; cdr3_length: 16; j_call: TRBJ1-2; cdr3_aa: CASSQVDSQGLDGYTF; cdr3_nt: TGTGCCAGCAGCCAAGTAGATAGTCAGGGTTTGGATGGCTACACCTTC
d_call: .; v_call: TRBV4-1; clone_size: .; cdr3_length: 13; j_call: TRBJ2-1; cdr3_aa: CASSRQAGREQFF; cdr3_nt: TGCGCCAGCAGCCGCCAGGCCGGTCGAGAGCAGTTCTTC
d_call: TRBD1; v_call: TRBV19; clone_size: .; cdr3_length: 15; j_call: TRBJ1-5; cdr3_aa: CASSIEGTGNQPQHF; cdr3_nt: TGTGCCAGTAGTATAGAGGGGACAGGGAATCAGCCCCAGCATTTT
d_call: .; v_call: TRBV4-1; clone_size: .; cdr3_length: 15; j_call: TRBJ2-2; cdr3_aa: CASSRQSRVPGELFF; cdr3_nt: TGCGCCAGCAGCCGACAAAGTAGGGTTCCCGGGGAGCTGTTTTTT
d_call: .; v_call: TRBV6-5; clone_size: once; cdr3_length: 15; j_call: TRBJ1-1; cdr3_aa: CASSTQGTGNTEAFF; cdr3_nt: TGTGCCAGCAGTACTCAGGGGACTGGTAACACTGAAGCTTTCTTT
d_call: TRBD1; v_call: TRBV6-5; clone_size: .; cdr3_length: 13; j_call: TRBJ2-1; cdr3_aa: CASSYEGAGEQFF; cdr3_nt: TGTGCCAGCAGTTACGAGGGGGCGGGTGAGCAGTTCTTC
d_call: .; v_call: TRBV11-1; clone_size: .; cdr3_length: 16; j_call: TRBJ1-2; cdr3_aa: CASSRGRFEANYGYTF; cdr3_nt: TGTGCCAGCAGCCGGGGCCGTTTCGAAGCTAACTATGGCTACACCTTC
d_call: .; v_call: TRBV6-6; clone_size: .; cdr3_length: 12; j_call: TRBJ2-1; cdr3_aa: CASKGSQGEQFF; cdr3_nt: TGTGCCAGCAAAGGTAGTCAGGGTGAGCAGTTCTTC
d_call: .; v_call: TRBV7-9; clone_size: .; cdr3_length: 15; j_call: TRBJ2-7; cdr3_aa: CASSLEALRGGEQYF; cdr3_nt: TGTGCCAGCAGCTTAGAGGCCTTGAGGGGGGGCGAGCAGTACTTC
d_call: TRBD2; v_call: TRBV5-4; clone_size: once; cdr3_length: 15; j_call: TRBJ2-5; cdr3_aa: CASSWGRGVQETQYF; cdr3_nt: TGTGCCAGCAGCTGGGGGCGGGGGGTCCAAGAGACCCAGTACTTC